The clone carrying this TCR beta chain was counted only a few times. What it binds is unknown. This sample was taken from a study of CD8 T cells in ankylosing spondylitis. Findings and limits, study-wide: Significant enrichment of disease-linked clones was reported in matched ankylosing spondylitis synovial fluid. A motif in TCR beta, a set of under ten highly homologous variants, appeared characteristic of ankylosing spondylitis blood.

The CDR3 length is 15 residues. Germline lookup yields CDR1 SGHAT and CDR2 FQNNGV. The germline V and J ends were trimmed by 3 bases and 3 bases, with 11 bases remaining between them. TCRdb independently ran MiXCR on the 5' RACE reads; one entry per CDR3 protein. This sample yields hundreds of thousands of distinct CDR3 sequences, of which 12% are seen a single time; approximately 6.2% belongs to the top ten. The source of this sequence is a male donor with ankylosing spondylitis. The material sequenced was blood, either unsorted or a sorted T cell fraction (not recorded which). The V and J genes are TRBV11-2 and TRBJ2-2, with D uncertain. In DNA form, the CDR3 reads TGTGCCAGCAGCTTTATACGGGCCGACACCGGGGAGCTGTTTTTT. Its translation: CASSFIRADTGELFF.